The 20 T cell receptor beta chains below come from one sample, sequenced in a study of early T cells in non-severe SARS-CoV-2 infection. TCRdb re-analysed the 5' RACE reads in MiXCR, keeping a single row per CDR3 protein. The table lists some 60,000 distinct CDR3 sequences, roughly an eighth of them singletons. Sequencing was carried out using whole blood. The receptor source for this set is an adult who was a healthcare worker with PCR-confirmed SARS-CoV-2 infection or an uninfected control (not recorded which).

This clonotype turned up a few times. This rearrangement joins TRBV2 to TRBJ2-5; D may match TRBD1 or TRBD2 (5 bases each). Trimming removed 11 bases at V and 7 bases at J, with 23 bases between. The CDR3 consists of 14 residues. Germline CDR1 is SNHLY and CDR2 is FYNNEI. CDR3: CAGGAGGDWVTQYF. The CDR3 nucleotides read TGTGCCGGGGGAGCTGGGGGAGATTGGGTGACCCAGTACTTC.

This clonotype appeared many times. The gene calls are TRBV7-3 and TRBJ2-1; D is possibly TRBD2 (6 bases). Trimming took 3 bases from V and 3 from J, leaving 12 bases between them. This CDR3 is built from 15 residues. Per germline, CDR1 SGHTA and CDR2 FQGTGA. The CDR3 protein is CASSLIGSNYNEQFF. CDR3 bases: TGTGCCAGCAGCTTGATCGGGAGTAACTACAATGAGCAGTTCTTC.

This clonotype was found a few times. The chain recombines TRBV12-3 or TRBV12-4 with TRBJ2-3; 12 bases match TRBD1. V lost 7 bases to trimming and J lost 7 bases; unmatched junction nucleotides: 6. The CDR3 runs 14 residues. As DNA, the CDR3 is TGTGCCAGCACCCGGGACAGGGGGCAAAATACGCAGTATTTT. Translating gives CASTRDRGQNTQYF.

This clonotype was observed at least ten times. This chain uses TRBV5-6 with TRBJ2-7; D is perhaps TRBD1 (5 bases). This CDR3 comprises 14 residues. Germline V gene sequence: CDR1 SGHDT, CDR2 YYEEEE. Trimming removed 4 bases at V and 2 bases at J, with 13 bases between. The CDR3 here is CASSPPKGTYEQYF. CDR3 in DNA: TGTGCCAGCAGCCCACCTAAGGGGACCTACGAGCAGTACTTC.

This clonotype was recorded at least ten times. The rearrangement uses TRBV20-1 and TRBJ2-3, with D uncertain. This CDR3 has 14 residues. Germline values: CDR1 DFQATT, CDR2 SNEGSKA (reference sequence). Trimming pared 4 bases from V and 3 bases from J, leaving 14 bases between. The CDR3 nucleotides are TGCAGTGCTACGCCCCTTGTGGGAACAGATACGCAGTATTTT. This sequence encodes CSATPLVGTDTQYF.

This clonotype occurred many times. The chain couples TRBV6-5 to TRBJ1-2, with 9 positions matching TRBD1. CDR1 is MNHEY and CDR2 is SVGAGI in the germline V gene. The J segment lost 5 bases and the V segment lost 6 bases, leaving 4 bases of the junction unmatched. The CDR3 spans 13 residues. In nucleotides, the CDR3 is TGTGCCAGCAGCCCCGGGACAGGGTATGGCTACACCTTC. This sequence encodes CASSPGTGYGYTF.

This clonotype was detected ten times or more. The J gene is TRBJ2-3, the V gene TRBV7-6; no reliable D call. The CDR3 is made up of 15 amino acids. Germline assignment: CDR1 SGHVS and CDR2 FNYEAQ. V lost 2 bases to trimming and J lost 0 bases, with 9 bases between them. The CDR3 coding sequence is TGTGCCAGCAGCTTAAGAGCGCTGAGCACAGATACGCAGTATTTT. It translates to CASSLRALSTDTQYF. The full variable domain, rest sourced from reference TRBV7-6 and TRBJ2-3, is GAGVSQSPRYKVTKRGQDVALRCDPISGHVSLYWYRQALGQGPEFLTYFNYEAQQDKSGLPNDRFSAERPEGSISTLTIQRTEQRDSAMYRCASSLRALSTDTQYFGPGTRLTVL.

This clonotype was counted at least ten times. This chain connects TRBV11-2 to TRBJ2-1; no clear D. V lost 4 bases and J lost 0, with 10 bases in between. The germline V gene has CDR1 SGHAT and CDR2 FQNNGV. This CDR3 contains 15 residues. As DNA, the CDR3 is TGTGCCAGCAGCTCCGGCCGGAGCTCCTACAATGAGCAGTTCTTC. Amino acid sequence: CASSSGRSSYNEQFF.

This clonotype was seen many times. V usage is TRBV7-3 and J usage is TRBJ2-6; no firm D call. Trimming cost V 5 bases and J 2 bases, with 10 bases left between them. CDR1 and CDR2 from the germline V gene are SGHTA and FQGTGA. The CDR3 totals 15 residues. As DNA, the CDR3 is TGTGCCAGCAGCCCCCGACGTGCTGGGGCCAACGTCCTGACTTTC. Protein product: CASSPRRAGANVLTF.

This clonotype showed up just a few times. This chain links TRBV7-9 with TRBJ2-5, with 13 positions matching TRBD2. V dropped 4 bases and J dropped 5; count of bases not matched to a gene: 7. The CDR3 is 16 amino acids. The germline CDR1 and CDR2 sequences are SEHNR and FQNEAQ (reference sequence). In DNA, the CDR3 is TGTGCCAGCAGCTCCTGGACTAGCGGGAGAGGGGAGACCCAGTACTTC. Protein sequence: CASSSWTSGRGETQYF.

This chain uses TRBV7-6 with TRBJ1-4, with TRBD1 matching over 7 bases. Unmatched junction bases numbered 10, after V lost 5 bases and J lost 4 bases. This CDR3 is 16 amino acids long. CDR1 is SGHVS, CDR2 FNYEAQ, per germline. DNA of the CDR3: TGTGCCAGCAGCCCAACTTCCGGGACAGTTAATGAAAAACTGTTTTTT. Its translation: CASSPTSGTVNEKLFF.

This clonotype has at least ten counts. The CDR3 spells CASSQSVGANVLTF. The CDR3 DNA is TGTGCCAGCAGCCAATCTGTTGGGGCCAACGTCCTGACTTTC. The J gene is TRBJ2-6, the V gene TRBV16, with D unresolved. V was clipped by 0 bases and J by 3 bases, with 3 bases between them. Germline-derived CDR1 and CDR2 are KGHSY and FQNENV. CDR3 size: 14 residues.

This clonotype has a count of ten or more. CDR3 residues: CASSWGQGLATGELFF. In DNA form, the CDR3 reads TGTGCCAGCAGCTGGGGACAGGGGTTAGCCACCGGGGAGCTGTTTTTT. The chain has TRBV7-6 and TRBJ2-2; 10 positions match TRBD1. V gave up 4 bases and J gave up 4 bases; unmatched junction bases: 6. The CDR3 runs 16 residues. Germline-derived CDR1 and CDR2 are SGHVS and FNYEAQ. Based on the CDR3 plus reference TRBV7-6 and TRBJ2-2, the full variable domain is GAGVSQSPRYKVTKRGQDVALRCDPISGHVSLYWYRQALGQGPEFLTYFNYEAQQDKSGLPNDRFSAERPEGSISTLTIQRTEQRDSAMYRCASSWGQGLATGELFFGEGSRLTVL.

This clonotype occurred a few times. A much larger clone differs by one base, so this may be a read error. V and J are TRBV29-1 and TRBJ1-2; TRBD1 is a possible D gene (5 bases). Germline loops: CDR1 SQVTM, CDR2 ANQGSEA. The CDR3 loop spans 23 amino acids. Trimming left V 1 base short and J 5 bases short, with 41 bases between. CDR3 amino acids: CSVEVLGTPRLQEPSPKKYGYTF. CDR3 bases: TGCAGCGTTGAAGTTCTAGGGACCCCCAGGCTACAGGAACCTTCCCCTAAGAAATATGGCTACACCTTC.

The rearrangement links TRBV4-1 to TRBJ2-4, with a weak D call TRBD2 (5 bases). Germline CDR1 is MGHRA and CDR2 is YSYEKL. The CDR3 contains 13 residues. V gave up 1 base and J gave up 5 bases, with 6 bases separating them. This CDR3 reads CASSQVRENIQYF. CDR3 DNA sequence: TGCGCCAGCAGCCAAGTGCGGGAAAACATTCAGTACTTC.

The chain has TRBV19 and TRBJ2-5, with unresolved D. There are 13 residues in the CDR3. Germline assignment: CDR1 LNHDA and CDR2 SQIVND (reference sequence). The V and J ends lost 3 bases and 5 bases respectively, with 10 bases between them. The CDR3, as DNA: TGTGCCAGTAGTATGGATACCCGGGAGACCCAGTACTTC. Encoded protein: CASSMDTRETQYF.

The chain carries TRBV29-1 and TRBJ2-7; D gene unclear. V lost 7 bases and J lost 4, with 17 bases in between. Germline assignment: CDR1 SQVTM and CDR2 ANQGSEA. The CDR3 covers 13 residues. The CDR3 sequence is CSALVGTGYEQYF. CDR3 in DNA: TGCAGCGCCCTCGTCGGTACTGGGTACGAGCAGTACTTC.

This clonotype has just a few counts. This chain joins TRBV20-1 and TRBJ2-2; D is undetermined. The CDR3 extends over 15 amino acids. The V end was cut by 2 bases, the J end by 4 bases, with 14 bases between. The germline V gene has CDR1 DFQATT and CDR2 SNEGSKA (reference sequence). This CDR3 reads CSARSGRKGTGELFF. As DNA, the CDR3 is TGCAGTGCTAGATCAGGCAGGAAGGGCACCGGGGAGCTGTTTTTT.

This clonotype was detected ten times or more. The chain has TRBV19 and TRBJ1-2, with D tentatively TRBD1 (6 bases). V was shortened by 3 bases and J by 6 bases, with 11 bases between the two germline ends. CDR3 length: 13 residues. CDR1 LNHDA and CDR2 SQIVND come from the germline V gene (reference sequence). The CDR3 region is CASSISRGDGYTF. For the CDR3, the DNA is TGTGCCAGTAGTATTTCCAGGGGCGATGGCTACACCTTC.

For this clonotype: The conserved closing phenylalanine or tryptophan is absent in this CDR3, likely reflecting a read error. The gene calls are TRBV5-6 and TRBJ2-3; the D gene is possibly TRBD2 (5 bases). V lost 2 bases and J lost 4, with 11 bases in between. The CDR3 runs to 14 residues. CDR1 SGHDT and CDR2 YYEEEE come from the germline V gene. CDR3 nucleotide sequence: TGTGCCAGCAGCTTTCGGGGTCCCCCAGATACGCAGTATTAT. Amino acid sequence: CASSFRGPPDTQYY.